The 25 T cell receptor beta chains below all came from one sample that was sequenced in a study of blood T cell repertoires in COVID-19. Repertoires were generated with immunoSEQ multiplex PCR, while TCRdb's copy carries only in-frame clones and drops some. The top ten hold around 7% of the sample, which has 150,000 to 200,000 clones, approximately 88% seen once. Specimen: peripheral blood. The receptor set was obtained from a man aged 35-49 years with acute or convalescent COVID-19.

The CDR3 nucleotides read TGTGCCAGCAGCCCATTAGCGGAAAACACAGATACGCAGTATTTT. This translates into CASSPLAENTDTQYF. J is TRBJ2-3 and V is TRBV6-5, with D tentatively TRBD2 (6 bases). V dropped 6 bases and J dropped 2 bases, with 15 bases sitting between them. From germline, CDR1 is MNHEY and CDR2 SVGAGI. The CDR3 totals 15 residues.

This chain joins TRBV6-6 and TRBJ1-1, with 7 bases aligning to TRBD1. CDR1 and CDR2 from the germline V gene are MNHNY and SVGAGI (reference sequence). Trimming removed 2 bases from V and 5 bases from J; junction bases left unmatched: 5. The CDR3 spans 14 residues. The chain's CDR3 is CASSYTGVGTEAFF. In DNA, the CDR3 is TGTGCCAGCAGTTACACAGGGGTGGGGACTGAAGCTTTCTTT.

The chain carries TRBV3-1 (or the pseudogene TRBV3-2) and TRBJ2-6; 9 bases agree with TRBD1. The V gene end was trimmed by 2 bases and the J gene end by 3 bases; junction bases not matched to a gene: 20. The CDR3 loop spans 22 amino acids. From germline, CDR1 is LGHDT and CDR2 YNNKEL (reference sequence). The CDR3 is CASSQSLDRGGTGKGGANVLTF. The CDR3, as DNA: TGTGCCAGCAGCCAATCCCTGGATCGGGGCGGGACAGGGAAAGGTGGGGCCAACGTCCTGACTTTC.

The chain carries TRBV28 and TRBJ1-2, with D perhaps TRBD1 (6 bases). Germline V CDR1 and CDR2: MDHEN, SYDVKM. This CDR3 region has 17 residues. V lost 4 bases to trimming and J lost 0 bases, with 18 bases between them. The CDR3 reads CASSSRAPDRTNYGYTF. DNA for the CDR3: TGTGCCAGCAGTTCCCGAGCCCCAGACAGGACTAACTATGGCTACACCTTC.

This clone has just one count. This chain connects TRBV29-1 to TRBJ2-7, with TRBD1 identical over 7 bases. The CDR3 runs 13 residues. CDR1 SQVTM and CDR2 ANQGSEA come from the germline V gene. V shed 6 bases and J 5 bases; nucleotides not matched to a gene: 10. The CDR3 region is CSVGGQVNHEQYF. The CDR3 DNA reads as TGCAGCGTCGGTGGACAGGTTAACCACGAGCAGTACTTC.

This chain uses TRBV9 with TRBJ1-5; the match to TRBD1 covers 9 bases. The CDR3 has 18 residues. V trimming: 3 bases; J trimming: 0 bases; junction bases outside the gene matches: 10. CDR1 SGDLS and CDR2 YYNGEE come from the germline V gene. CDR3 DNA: TGTGCCAGCAGCGCGGGACAGGGCGGAACTTATAGCAATCAGCCCCAGCATTTT. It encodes CASSAGQGGTYSNQPQHF.

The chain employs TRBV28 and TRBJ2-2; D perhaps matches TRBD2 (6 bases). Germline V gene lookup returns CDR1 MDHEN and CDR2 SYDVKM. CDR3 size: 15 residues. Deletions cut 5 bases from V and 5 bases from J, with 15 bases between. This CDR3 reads CASSLGGAHTGELFF. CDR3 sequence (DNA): TGTGCCAGCAGTCTCGGAGGGGCCCATACCGGGGAGCTGTTTTTT.

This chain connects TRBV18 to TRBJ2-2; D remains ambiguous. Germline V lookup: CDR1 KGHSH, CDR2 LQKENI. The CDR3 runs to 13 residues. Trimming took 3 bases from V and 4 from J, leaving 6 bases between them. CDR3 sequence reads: CASSPKSTGELFF. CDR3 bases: TGTGCCAGCTCACCTAAGAGCACCGGGGAGCTGTTTTTT.

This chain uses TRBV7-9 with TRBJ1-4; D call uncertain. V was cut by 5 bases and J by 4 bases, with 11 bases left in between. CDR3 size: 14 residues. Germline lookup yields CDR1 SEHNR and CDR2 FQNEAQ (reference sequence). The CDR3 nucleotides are TGTGCCAGCAGCGGAGGTTCGGGTAATGAAAAACTGTTTTTT. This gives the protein CASSGGSGNEKLFF.

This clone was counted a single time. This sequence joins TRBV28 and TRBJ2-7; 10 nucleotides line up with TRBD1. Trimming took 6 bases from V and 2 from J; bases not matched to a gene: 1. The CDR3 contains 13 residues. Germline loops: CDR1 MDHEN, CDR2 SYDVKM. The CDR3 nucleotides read TGTGCCAGCAGGACAGGGGGCCCCTACGAGCAGTACTTC. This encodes CASRTGGPYEQYF.

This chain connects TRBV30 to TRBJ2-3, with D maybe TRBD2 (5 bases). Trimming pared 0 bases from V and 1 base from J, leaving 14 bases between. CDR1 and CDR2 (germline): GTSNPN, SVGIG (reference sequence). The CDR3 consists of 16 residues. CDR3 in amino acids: CAWSVRSDQGTDTQYF. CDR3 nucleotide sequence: TGTGCCTGGAGTGTACGTAGCGATCAGGGCACAGATACGCAGTATTTT.

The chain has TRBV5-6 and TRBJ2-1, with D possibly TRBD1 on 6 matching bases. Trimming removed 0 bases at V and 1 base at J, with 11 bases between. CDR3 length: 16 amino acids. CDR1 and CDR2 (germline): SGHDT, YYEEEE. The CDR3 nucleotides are TGTGCCAGCAGCTTGGGCAGGGGATCATCCTACAATGAGCAGTTCTTC. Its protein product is CASSLGRGSSYNEQFF.

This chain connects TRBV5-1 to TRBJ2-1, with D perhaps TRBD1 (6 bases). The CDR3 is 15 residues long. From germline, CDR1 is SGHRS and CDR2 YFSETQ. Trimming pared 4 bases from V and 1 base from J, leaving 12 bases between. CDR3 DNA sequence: TGCGCCAGCAGCCCACAGGGCGCGTCCTACAATGAGCAGTTCTTC. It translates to CASSPQGASYNEQFF.

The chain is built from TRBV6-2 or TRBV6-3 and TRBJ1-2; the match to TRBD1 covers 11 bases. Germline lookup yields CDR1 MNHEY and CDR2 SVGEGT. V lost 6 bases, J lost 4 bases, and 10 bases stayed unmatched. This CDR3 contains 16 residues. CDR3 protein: CASSPSGQGASYGYTF. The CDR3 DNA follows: TGTGCCAGCAGCCCTTCCGGACAGGGGGCATCCTATGGCTACACCTTC.

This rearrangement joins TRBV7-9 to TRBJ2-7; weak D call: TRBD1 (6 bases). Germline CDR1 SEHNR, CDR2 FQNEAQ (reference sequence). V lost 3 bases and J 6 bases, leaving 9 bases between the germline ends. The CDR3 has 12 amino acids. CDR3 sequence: CASSFQGIEQYF. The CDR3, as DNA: TGTGCCAGCAGCTTCCAGGGGATCGAGCAGTACTTC.

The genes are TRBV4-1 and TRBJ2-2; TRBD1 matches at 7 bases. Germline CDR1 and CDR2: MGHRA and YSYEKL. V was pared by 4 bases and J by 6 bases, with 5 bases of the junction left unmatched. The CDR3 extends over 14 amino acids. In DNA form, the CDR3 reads TGCGCCAGCAGCCCGGCAACAGGGGCCGGGGAGCTGTTTTTT. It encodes CASSPATGAGELFF.

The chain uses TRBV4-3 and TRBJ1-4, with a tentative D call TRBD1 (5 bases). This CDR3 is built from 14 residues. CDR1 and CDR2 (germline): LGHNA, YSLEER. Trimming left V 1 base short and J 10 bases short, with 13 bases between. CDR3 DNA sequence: TGCGCCAGCAGCCAAGTGAGGAACGGGGGAAAACTGTTTTTT. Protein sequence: CASSQVRNGGKLFF.

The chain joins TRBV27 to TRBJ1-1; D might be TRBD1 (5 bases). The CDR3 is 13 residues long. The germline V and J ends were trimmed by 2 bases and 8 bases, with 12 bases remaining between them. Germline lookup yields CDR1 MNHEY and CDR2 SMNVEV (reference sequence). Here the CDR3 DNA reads TGTGCCAGCAGTTTAACACGGGGGAAGGAAGCTTTCTTT. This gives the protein CASSLTRGKEAFF.

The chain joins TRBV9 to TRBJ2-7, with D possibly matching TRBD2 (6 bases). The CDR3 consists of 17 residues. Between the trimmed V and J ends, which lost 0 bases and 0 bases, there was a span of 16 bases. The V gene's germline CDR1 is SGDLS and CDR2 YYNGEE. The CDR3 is CASSVGAGTPSSYEQYF. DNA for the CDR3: TGTGCCAGCAGCGTAGGAGCCGGGACTCCTTCCTCCTACGAGCAGTACTTC. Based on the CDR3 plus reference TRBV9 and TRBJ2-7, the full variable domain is DSGVTQTPKHLITATGQRVTLRCSPRSGDLSVYWYQQSLDQGLQFLIQYYNGEERAKGNILERFSAQQFPDLHSELNLSSLELGDSALYFCASSVGAGTPSSYEQYFGPGTRLTVT.

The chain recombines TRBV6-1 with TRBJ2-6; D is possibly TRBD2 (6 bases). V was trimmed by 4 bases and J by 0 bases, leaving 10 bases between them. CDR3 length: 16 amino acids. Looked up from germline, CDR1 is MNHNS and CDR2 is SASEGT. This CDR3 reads CASSGGTHSGANVLTF. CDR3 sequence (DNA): TGTGCCAGCAGTGGGGGGACTCACTCTGGGGCCAACGTCCTGACTTTC.

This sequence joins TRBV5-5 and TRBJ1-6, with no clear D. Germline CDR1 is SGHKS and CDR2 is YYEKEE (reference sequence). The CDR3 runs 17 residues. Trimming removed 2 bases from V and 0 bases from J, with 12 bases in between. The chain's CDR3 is CASSFPSLSSYNSPLHF. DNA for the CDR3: TGTGCCAGCAGCTTTCCCTCTCTGAGCTCCTATAATTCACCCCTCCACTTT.

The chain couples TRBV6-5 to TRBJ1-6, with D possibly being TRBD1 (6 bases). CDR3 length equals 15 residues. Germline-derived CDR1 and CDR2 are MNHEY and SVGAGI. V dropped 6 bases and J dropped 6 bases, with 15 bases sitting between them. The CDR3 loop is CASRLDSVGNSPLHF. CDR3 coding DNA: TGTGCCAGCAGGCTGGACAGCGTGGGTAATTCACCCCTCCACTTT.

The CDR3 coding sequence is TGTGCCAGCAGCCACGGGACAGGCCCCTACGAGCAGTACTTC. Translation gives CASSHGTGPYEQYF. The chain links TRBV4-2 to TRBJ2-7; 8 bases line up with TRBD1. Trimming removed 3 bases from V and 2 bases from J; junction bases left unmatched: 3. In germline, CDR1 is LGHNA, CDR2 YNFKEQ. CDR3 size: 14 residues.

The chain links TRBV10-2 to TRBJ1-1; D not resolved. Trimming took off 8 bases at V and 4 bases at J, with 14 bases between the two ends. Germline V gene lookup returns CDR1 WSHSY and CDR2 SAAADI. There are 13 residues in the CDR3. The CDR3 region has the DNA TGCGCCAGCTTTGGCGGCTTGAGCACTGAAGCTTTCTTT. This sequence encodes CASFGGLSTEAFF.

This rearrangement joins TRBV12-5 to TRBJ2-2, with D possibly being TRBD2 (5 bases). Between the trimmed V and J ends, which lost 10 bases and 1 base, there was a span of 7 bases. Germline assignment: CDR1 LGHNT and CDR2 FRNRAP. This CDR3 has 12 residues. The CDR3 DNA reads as TGTGCTACGGGGAAGAACACCGGGGAGCTGTTTTTT. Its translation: CATGKNTGELFF.